A single sample gave rise to the 24 T cell receptor beta chains below, sequenced in a study of blood T cells in healthy people across ages. A second roughly 6 to 11 cycle PCR used barcoded and J-beta primers. A single record per CDR3 protein comes from TCRdb applying MiXCR to the 5' RACE reads. The table shows roughly 2 million distinct CDR3 sequences, with roughly 50% occurring only once. Sequenced sample: blood. These receptors all stem from a middle-aged woman in good health.

The genes are TRBV20-1 and TRBJ1-4; 7 bases align to TRBD1. V shed 1 base, J shed 8 bases, and the junction held 19 bases outside the gene matches. CDR1 is DFQATT, CDR2 SNEGSKA, per germline (reference sequence). The CDR3 runs to 18 residues. For the CDR3, the DNA is TGCAGTGCTAGAGGGGACGGTTTGAGGGGGCGCGAGTACGAAAAACTGTTTTTT. Amino acid sequence: CSARGDGLRGREYEKLFF.

This clonotype was seen a few times. CDR3 protein: CSVNEKYGYTF. The CDR3 DNA reads as TGCAGCGTCAATGAAAAATATGGCTACACCTTC. The rearrangement uses TRBV29-1 and TRBJ1-2; no definite D call. This CDR3 comprises 11 residues. CDR1 and CDR2 from the germline V gene are SQVTM and ANQGSEA. Trimming removed 6 bases at V and 5 bases at J, with 10 bases between.

The chain employs TRBV10-3 and TRBJ1-2; D gene uncertain. There are 14 residues in the CDR3. Germline CDR1 and CDR2: ENHRY and SYGVKD. The ends were cut back, 2 bases at V and 3 bases at J, with 10 bases in the middle. CDR3 nucleotide sequence: TGTGCCATCAGTGAGGAAGGGAGCTACTATGGCTACACCTTC. Translated: CAISEEGSYYGYTF.

This chain joins TRBV27 and TRBJ2-6; D unresolved. Germline assignment: CDR1 MNHEY and CDR2 SMNVEV (reference sequence). V lost 6 bases and J lost 4, with 7 bases in between. This CDR3 spans 13 amino acids. In DNA form, the CDR3 reads TGTGCCAGCAGGCTTCAGGGGGCCAACGTCCTGACTTTC. Residues: CASRLQGANVLTF. Based on the CDR3 plus reference TRBV27 and TRBJ2-6, the full variable domain is EAQVTQNPRYLITVTGKKLTVTCSQNMNHEYMSWYRQDPGLGLRQIYYSMNVEVTDKGDVPEGYKVSRKEKRNFPLILESPSPNQTSLYFCASRLQGANVLTFGAGSRLTVL.

This chain joins TRBV24-1 and TRBJ2-3, with D uncertain. The CDR3 covers 15 residues. Germline loops: CDR1 KGHDR, CDR2 SFDVKD. V lost 3 bases and J lost 0, with 9 bases in between. The CDR3 nucleotides are TGTGCCACCAGTGATGGACCGGACAGCACAGATACGCAGTATTTT. As protein: CATSDGPDSTDTQYF.

The CDR3 here is CASSLFGTGLDNEQFF. DNA of the CDR3: TGTGCCAGCAGCCTATTTGGGACAGGCTTGGACAATGAGCAGTTCTTC. The chain recombines TRBV5-8 with TRBJ2-1; 8 nucleotides match TRBD1. Unmatched junction bases numbered 11, after V lost 4 bases and J lost 5 bases. In germline, CDR1 is SGHTS, CDR2 YDEGEE. The CDR3 spans 16 residues.

The chain links TRBV20-1 to TRBJ1-2; TRBD1 matches 8 bases. The CDR3 has 15 amino acids. Germline trimming cut 3 bases from V and 2 bases from J; bases unmatched to any gene: 8. The germline gives CDR1 DFQATT, CDR2 SNEGSKA (reference sequence). The CDR3: CSASARDRLNYGYTF. CDR3 bases: TGCAGTGCTAGTGCAAGGGACAGGCTAAACTATGGCTACACCTTC.

The V gene is TRBV5-1, the J gene TRBJ1-2, with D possibly matching TRBD1 (6 bases). This CDR3 region has 16 residues. Germline V gives CDR1 SGHRS, CDR2 YFSETQ. Trimming stripped 1 base from V and 2 bases from J, with 15 bases between. CDR3 DNA: TGCGCCAGCAGCTTGAGACGGACAGAAGGGAACTATGGCTACACCTTC. This gives the protein CASSLRRTEGNYGYTF. Variable domain in full (rest from reference TRBV5-1 and TRBJ1-2): KAGVTQTPRYLIKTRGQQVTLSCSPISGHRSVSWYQQTPGQGLQFLFEYFSETQRNKGNFPGRFSGRQFSNSRSEMNVSTLELGDSALYLCASSLRRTEGNYGYTFGSGTRLTVV.

The gene calls are TRBV20-1 and TRBJ2-3; 11 nucleotides line up with TRBD2. This CDR3 has 17 amino acids. Germline CDR1 reads DFQATT; CDR2 reads SNEGSKA (reference sequence). V dropped 1 base and J dropped 3; count of bases not matched to a gene: 9. In nucleotides, the CDR3 is TGCAGTGCTAGAGGGGGGCTTAGCGGGGGGGCGACAGATACGCAGTATTTT. This sequence encodes CSARGGLSGGATDTQYF.

This clonotype was picked up a small number of times. One end of the junction varies from germline; a read error may be responsible. This chain links TRBV3-1 with TRBJ2-6, with D possibly being TRBD1 or TRBD2 (5 bases each). The CDR3 runs to 16 residues. Germline-derived CDR1 and CDR2 are LGHDT and YNNKEL (reference sequence). The CDR3 nucleotides are TGTGCCAGCAGCCACCCGACCGGGATTGGGGCCAATGTCCTGACTTTC. It codes for CASSHPTGIGANVLTF.

The chain recombines TRBV18 with TRBJ2-5; TRBD2 matches at 14 bases. Germline CDR1 reads KGHSH; CDR2 reads LQKENI. After removal of 2 bases from V and 5 bases from J, the junction contained 4 bases not matched to a gene. The CDR3 is 16 amino acids. CDR3 protein: CASSPRGLAGDETQYF. As DNA, the CDR3 is TGTGCCAGCTCACCAAGGGGACTAGCGGGGGATGAGACCCAGTACTTC. The whole variable domain, remainder taken from reference TRBV18 and TRBJ2-5, is NAGVMQNPRHLVRRRGQEARLRCSPMKGHSHVYWYRQLPEEGLKFMVYLQKENIIDESGMPKERFSAEFPKEGPSILRIQQVVRGDSAAYFCASSPRGLAGDETQYFGPGTRLLVL.

This chain uses TRBV28 with TRBJ1-4, with D maybe TRBD1 (6 bases). Germline values: CDR1 MDHEN, CDR2 SYDVKM. Trimming cost V 2 bases and J 8 bases, with 12 bases left between them. CDR3 length: 14 residues. The CDR3 reads CASSLGGSREKLFF. The CDR3 DNA sequence: TGTGCCAGCAGTTTAGGGGGCAGCAGGGAAAAACTGTTTTTT.

This clonotype showed up just a few times. The CDR3 DNA reads as TGTGCCAGCAGTTTAGCAGGGGGACTACCCCTGACGGGCTACACCTTC. Its protein is CASSLAGGLPLTGYTF. The chain carries TRBV12-3 or TRBV12-4 and TRBJ1-2; D is possibly TRBD1 (6 bases). The V gene lost 0 bases and the J gene lost 8 bases, with 19 bases spanning the gap. This CDR3 contains 16 residues.

This chain uses TRBV24-1 with TRBJ2-1, with TRBD2 as a possible D gene (5 bases). Trimming left V 4 bases short and J 4 bases short, with 22 bases between. CDR1 and CDR2 (germline): KGHDR, SFDVKD. The CDR3 is 18 residues long. Here the CDR3 reads CATSDLNGRGVSYNEQFF. In DNA, the CDR3 is TGTGCCACCAGTGACCTGAATGGCCGGGGAGTATCTTACAATGAGCAGTTCTTC.

This clonotype appeared a few times. The J gene is TRBJ1-2, the V gene TRBV28; D is unresolved. The CDR3 loop spans 12 amino acids. The V gene lost 4 bases and the J gene lost 4 bases, with 7 bases spanning the gap. Germline V gene lookup returns CDR1 MDHEN and CDR2 SYDVKM. The CDR3 is CASSSTSYGYTF. The CDR3 nucleotides are TGTGCCAGCAGTTCAACATCCTATGGCTACACCTTC.

This clonotype was picked up a small number of times. V and J are TRBV2 and TRBJ2-3, with TRBD1 identical over 8 bases. This CDR3 is built from 15 residues. V lost 6 bases and J lost 3; bases outside the gene matches: 8. The germline CDR1 and CDR2 sequences are SNHLY and FYNNEI. The CDR3 is CASSKQGAGTDTQYF. Here the CDR3 DNA reads TGTGCCAGCAGCAAGCAGGGGGCAGGTACAGATACGCAGTATTTT.

This clonotype was observed a handful of times. The chain carries TRBV28 and TRBJ2-1, with D perhaps assigned TRBD1 or TRBD2 (6 bases each). CDR3 length equals 13 residues. Trimming left V 4 bases short and J 10 bases short, with 14 bases between. CDR1 is MDHEN and CDR2 is SYDVKM in the germline V gene. CDR3 in DNA: TGTGCCAGCAGTTCTGGGGGGCCGTCGGAGCAGTTCTTC. Its protein is CASSSGGPSEQFF.

The rearrangement links TRBV4-1 to TRBJ1-6; no definite D call. Germline V gene lookup returns CDR1 MGHRA and CDR2 YSYEKL. V was cut by 0 bases and J by 14 bases, with 23 bases left in between. The CDR3 totals 17 residues. CDR3 coding DNA: TGCGCCAGCAGCCAAGACGCTGATGGAGGCCGGCGCGGATCCCTCCACTTT. Amino acids: CASSQDADGGRRGSLHF.

The table lists this clonotype with a count of one. The chain joins TRBV24-1 to TRBJ2-5; 7 nucleotides line up with TRBD1. The J call may not be correct, given that the DNA end is closer to TRBJ2-1. Germline V gives CDR1 KGHDR, CDR2 SFDVKD. The CDR3 extends over 15 amino acids. CDR3 residues: CATSAGDSQKETQFF. The CDR3 DNA follows: TGTGCCACCAGTGCCGGGGACAGTCAGAAAGAGACCCAGTTCTTC.

The chain carries TRBV7-2 and TRBJ2-7; 9 bases are shared with TRBD1. The end of the DNA fits TRBJ2-1 better, so the J call may be wrong. CDR1 is SGHTA, CDR2 FQGNSA, per germline. The CDR3 covers 17 residues. The CDR3, as DNA: TGTGCCAGCAGCTTAGTGGGGTGGACAGGGGCAGTGGAGACCCAGTTCTTC. Translated: CASSLVGWTGAVETQFF.

The gene calls are TRBV11-2 and TRBJ2-5, with D possibly matching TRBD1 (6 bases). The J call may be wrong; the DNA end is better matched by TRBJ2-7. The germline gives CDR1 SGHAT, CDR2 FQNNGV. The CDR3 is 17 residues long. The CDR3, as DNA: TGTGCCAGCAGCTTAGTAGGGGGAGCGCGGCGTTCCTACGAGCAGTACTTC. Protein product: CASSLVGGARRSYEQYF.

CDR3 sequence (DNA): TGTGCCAGCAGCCTAGGGGTTGGCGGAGAAGAGACCCAGTACTTC. Its protein is CASSLGVGGEETQYF. V usage is TRBV28 and J usage is TRBJ2-5; D is possibly TRBD1 (5 bases). Looked up from germline, CDR1 is MDHEN and CDR2 is SYDVKM. This CDR3 comprises 15 residues. The V and J ends lost 6 bases and 3 bases respectively, with 17 bases between them.

This clonotype was detected only a few times. The chain is built from TRBV3-1 and TRBJ2-5; D might be TRBD1 or TRBD2, each matching 5 bases. V lost 4 bases to trimming and J lost 5 bases, with 14 bases between them. Germline CDR1 and CDR2: LGHDT and YNNKEL (reference sequence). CDR3 length: 14 residues. In nucleotides, the CDR3 is TGTGCCAGCAGCCGTCGGGGCCGAGGGGAGACCCAGTACTTC. The encoded protein is CASSRRGRGETQYF.

V and J are TRBV20-1 and TRBJ2-5; D gene unclear. Per the germline V gene, CDR1 is DFQATT and CDR2 is SNEGSKA (reference sequence). CDR3 length: 14 residues. CDR3 DNA sequence: TGCAGCCCCCTGCTTGAGTGGACCCAAGAGACCCAGTACTTC. Its protein is CSPLLEWTQETQYF.